The clone carrying this T cell receptor (beta chain) was counted only a few times. The target antigen is unknown. The data stem from a study of T cells in Graves' hyperthyroidism and ophthalmopathy. RNA transcripts yielded amplified TCR beta CDR3 regions. The primer set for the first-round RT-PCR of the TCR CDR3 was HTBI. TCRdb reprocessed the multiplex PCR reads via MiXCR and lists one record per CDR3 protein. Of some 620,000 distinct CDR3 sequences in the sample, 15% to 20% are singletons; the top ten hold 3.5% to 4%. Notes on the study in general: The blood repertoire included most of the expanded thyroid clonotypes above 0.001.

Per germline, CDR1 MDHEN and CDR2 SYDVKM. The CDR3 sequence is 17 residues long. V dropped 6 bases and J dropped 4 bases, with 21 bases sitting between them. The sequenced sample was blood. The receptor comes from a woman in her twenties or thirties with Graves' hyperthyroidism. The rearrangement joins TRBV28 to TRBJ2-2, with D possibly being TRBD1 or TRBD2 (5 bases each). The CDR3 here is CASSPGTYPRATGELFF. CDR3 nucleotide sequence: TGTGCCAGCAGCCCCGGGACGTATCCTCGGGCCACCGGGGAGCTGTTTTTT.